The 20 T cell receptor beta chains presented below share a single source sample, sequenced in a study of long-term antiretroviral therapy in people with HIV. The run of the v3.0 immunoSEQ assay was at survey level. Profiling relied on immunoSEQ multiplex PCR, and the TCRdb table lists in-frame clones only, not all of them. The data contain over 25,000 clones, roughly 83% of them singletons. Source: unsorted PBMCs, taken almost 2.9 years after starting antiretroviral therapy. The receptors stem from a man aged 30-40 years with HIV.

The V call is TRBV25-1, the J call TRBJ2-3, with 9 bases lining up with TRBD2. The germline V gene has CDR1 MGHDK and CDR2 SYGVNS. The CDR3 sequence is 17 residues long. V gave up 5 bases and J gave up 5 bases; unmatched junction bases: 14. The CDR3: CASSPPGGLALRDTQYF. In nucleotides, the CDR3 is TGTGCCAGCAGTCCACCCGGGGGACTAGCCCTAAGAGATACGCAGTATTTT.

The rearrangement uses TRBV14 and TRBJ2-3; D gene uncertain. Trimming removed 1 base from V and 2 bases from J, with 10 bases in between. The CDR3 runs 15 residues. CDR1 SGHDN and CDR2 FVKESK come from the germline V gene. The CDR3 sequence: CASSQGARPTDTQYF. CDR3 DNA: TGTGCCAGCAGCCAAGGAGCCAGACCCACAGATACGCAGTATTTT.

V gene TRBV27 combines with J gene TRBJ2-1; TRBD2 is a possible D gene (5 bases). Germline loops: CDR1 MNHEY, CDR2 SMNVEV (reference sequence). CDR3 length: 13 residues. V lost 2 bases and J 12 bases, leaving 14 bases between the germline ends. CDR3 in amino acids: CASSLGARGGQFF. The CDR3 region has the DNA TGTGCCAGCAGTTTAGGCGCAAGAGGAGGGCAGTTCTTC.

V gene TRBV29-1 combines with J gene TRBJ2-1; TRBD2 aligns across 8 bases. Unmatched junction bases numbered 4, after V lost 2 bases and J lost 4 bases. CDR1 and CDR2 from the germline V gene are SQVTM and ANQGSEA. The CDR3 totals 14 residues. This CDR3 reads CSVERGLGYNEQFF. The CDR3 bases are TGCAGCGTTGAAAGGGGACTAGGGTACAATGAGCAGTTCTTC.

V usage is TRBV10-2 and J usage is TRBJ2-3; TRBD2 matches at 10 bases. CDR1 and CDR2 from the germline V gene are WSHSY and SAAADI. This CDR3 is built from 17 residues. Trimming removed 4 bases from V and 5 bases from J; junction bases left unmatched: 12. The DNA for the CDR3 is TGCGCCAGCAGTGTGTTAGCGGGGGGTGTGAGTGGAGATACGCAGTATTTT. Protein: CASSVLAGGVSGDTQYF.

This chain joins TRBV5-1 and TRBJ2-7; D perhaps matches TRBD1 (5 bases). The V and J ends lost 2 bases and 4 bases respectively, with 16 bases between them. In germline, CDR1 is SGHRS, CDR2 YFSETQ. The CDR3 is 15 residues long. The CDR3 protein is CASSFDSNPLYEQYF. In nucleotides, the CDR3 is TGCGCCAGCAGCTTCGACAGCAACCCCCTTTACGAGCAGTACTTC.

The chain recombines TRBV7-9 with TRBJ2-1; 7 bases are a match to TRBD2. The CDR3 is 16 amino acids. The germline V gene has CDR1 SEHNR and CDR2 FQNEAQ (reference sequence). Trimming cost V 2 bases and J 3 bases; bases outside gene matches: 7. As DNA, the CDR3 is TGTGCCAGCAGCTTACGTCCTAGCGGAGACTACAATGAGCAGTTCTTC. As protein: CASSLRPSGDYNEQFF.

The rearrangement joins TRBV5-8 to TRBJ2-1; D possibly corresponds to TRBD1 (6 bases). Looked up from germline, CDR1 is SGHTS and CDR2 is YDEGEE. The CDR3 covers 12 residues. The V end lost 4 bases, the J end lost 10 bases, and 12 bases lay between the germline ends. In nucleotides, the CDR3 is TGTGCCAGCAGCGCAGGGGCCTGGGAGCAGTTCTTC. Translated: CASSAGAWEQFF.

The chain has TRBV18 and TRBJ2-5; 7 bases are shared with TRBD1. The J segment lost 5 bases and the V segment lost 5 bases, leaving 8 bases of the junction unmatched. This CDR3 comprises 14 residues. The germline gives CDR1 KGHSH, CDR2 LQKENI. The CDR3, as DNA: TGTGCCAGCTCAGTTTCCGGACAGGTGGAGACCCAGTACTTC. It yields the protein CASSVSGQVETQYF.

This clone was observed a few times. The CDR3 region is CASSQSSRAKGDYEQYF. CDR3 in DNA: TGCGCCAGCAGCCAATCCTCCAGGGCGAAGGGGGACTACGAGCAGTACTTC. J is TRBJ2-7 and V is TRBV4-1, with D perhaps matching TRBD1 (6 bases). V was trimmed by 2 bases and J by 3 bases, leaving 20 bases between them. Germline assignment: CDR1 MGHRA and CDR2 YSYEKL. The CDR3 sequence is 17 residues long.

This clone was observed a single time. This chain uses TRBV12-2 with TRBJ2-2; the D call of TRBD1 is as the table states it, not checked on the DNA. TRBV12-2 has pseudogene status. The CDR3 covers 17 residues. The CDR3: CASRLASQVGGTGELFF. As DNA, the CDR3 is TGTGCAAGTCGCTTAGCGAGTCAGGTTGGTGGAACCGGGGAGCTGTTTTTT.

J is TRBJ2-5 and V is TRBV11-2; D gene uncertain. There are 11 residues in the CDR3. Between the trimmed V and J ends, which lost 1 base and 4 bases, there was a span of 1 base. From germline, CDR1 is SGHAT and CDR2 FQNNGV. CDR3 region: CASSLGETQYF. CDR3 DNA sequence: TGTGCCAGCAGCTTAGGAGAGACCCAGTACTTC.

This clone was recorded a few times. The rearrangement joins TRBV10-1 to TRBJ1-5, with unresolved D. Germline-derived CDR1 and CDR2 are WNHNN and SYGVQD (reference sequence). The CDR3 is 15 residues long. V shed 7 bases and J shed 0 bases, with 13 bases lying between them. The CDR3 reads CASIGGQYSNQPQHF. CDR3 nucleotides: TGCGCCAGCATCGGCGGGCAGTATAGCAATCAGCCCCAGCATTTT.

V gene TRBV6-5 combines with J gene TRBJ1-2, with D hard to call. Germline CDR1 is MNHEY and CDR2 is SVGAGI. V lost 5 bases and J lost 7, with 14 bases in between. The CDR3 extends over 13 amino acids. In DNA form, the CDR3 reads TGTGCCAGCAGTCCCAACCTTTTAGGTGGCTACACCTTC. Its protein is CASSPNLLGGYTF.

This sequence joins TRBV28 and TRBJ1-2, with TRBD1 as a possible D gene (5 bases). The CDR3 has 14 residues. From germline, CDR1 is MDHEN and CDR2 SYDVKM. With 2 bases removed from V and 4 bases from J, the gap between germline ends came to 11 bases. DNA of the CDR3: TGTGCCAGCAGTTTAGTAGGGACGGGCTATGGCTACACCTTC. Its translation is CASSLVGTGYGYTF.

This clone was seen a few times. The chain employs TRBV27 and TRBJ1-2; no firm D call. Germline V gene data show CDR1 as MNHEY and CDR2 as SMNVEV (reference sequence). The length of the CDR3 is 13 residues. The V end lost 4 bases, the J end lost 0 bases, and 6 bases lay between the germline ends. CDR3 amino acids: CASSSAPNYGYTF. The CDR3 bases are TGTGCCAGCAGTTCTGCACCTAACTATGGCTACACCTTC.

In its sample, this clone was seen once. The chain links TRBV9 to TRBJ2-5, with 7 bases aligning to TRBD2. CDR3 length equals 15 residues. J gave up 4 bases and V 3 bases, and 9 bases lay outside the gene matches. CDR1 SGDLS and CDR2 YYNGEE come from the germline V gene. CDR3 coding DNA: TGTGCCAGCAGCGAGGGACTACCCCTGGGAGAGACCCAGTACTTC. It yields the protein CASSEGLPLGETQYF. Together with reference TRBV9 and TRBJ2-5, the CDR3 gives the full variable domain: DSGVTQTPKHLITATGQRVTLRCSPRSGDLSVYWYQQSLDQGLQFLIQYYNGEERAKGNILERFSAQQFPDLHSELNLSSLELGDSALYFCASSEGLPLGETQYFGPGTRLLVL.

V is TRBV28 and J is TRBJ2-7; 10 bases map to TRBD2. The V gene end was trimmed by 2 bases and the J gene end by 5 bases; junction bases not matched to a gene: 6. This CDR3 contains 15 residues. Germline V gene data show CDR1 as MDHEN and CDR2 as SYDVKM. The CDR3 protein is CASSLGGLANNEQYF. For the CDR3, the DNA is TGTGCCAGCAGTTTAGGGGGACTAGCGAATAACGAGCAGTACTTC.

This chain uses TRBV5-1 with TRBJ1-1, with TRBD1 as a possible D gene (6 bases). The CDR3 consists of 15 residues. Trimming pared 5 bases from V and 1 base from J, leaving 15 bases between. The germline gives CDR1 SGHRS, CDR2 YFSETQ. This CDR3 is CASREGGRPNTEAFF. CDR3 DNA sequence: TGCGCCAGCAGGGAGGGGGGCAGGCCGAACACTGAAGCTTTCTTT.

The chain couples TRBV7-6 to TRBJ2-3; the D call may be TRBD1 or TRBD2 (5 bases each). Trimming stripped 1 base from V and 4 bases from J, with 18 bases between. This CDR3 contains 17 residues. Germline lookup yields CDR1 SGHVS and CDR2 FNYEAQ. The CDR3 DNA is TGTGCCAGCAGCTTAGTCACCCGGGACGTTGTTCCAGATACGCAGTATTTT. Translation: CASSLVTRDVVPDTQYF.